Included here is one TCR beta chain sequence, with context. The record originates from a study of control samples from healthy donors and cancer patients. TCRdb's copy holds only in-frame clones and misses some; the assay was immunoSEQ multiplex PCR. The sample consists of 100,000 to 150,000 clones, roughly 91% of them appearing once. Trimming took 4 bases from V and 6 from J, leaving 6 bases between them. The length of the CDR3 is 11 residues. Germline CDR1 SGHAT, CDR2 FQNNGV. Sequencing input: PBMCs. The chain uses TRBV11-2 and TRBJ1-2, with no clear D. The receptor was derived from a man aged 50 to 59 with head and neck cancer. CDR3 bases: TGTGCCAGCAGCTCACTCGATGGCTACACCTTC. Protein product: CASSSLDGYTF. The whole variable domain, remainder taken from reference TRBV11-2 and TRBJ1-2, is EAGVAQSPRYKIIEKRQSVAFWCNPISGHATLYWYQQILGQGPKLLIQFQNNGVVDDSQLPKDRFSAERLKGVDSTLKIQPAKLEDSAVYLCASSSLDGYTFGSGTRLTVV.